This T cell receptor beta chain was identified in a study of T cells in localized non-small cell lung cancer. Study results and limitations: Analysis by sequencing included only one tumor region, so heterogeneity remains possible. Maximal T cell clonality occurred in uninvolved adjacent lung, with tumor ranking below it. For the top 100 tumor clones, a median roughly 56 also appeared in adjacent lung.

This CDR3 contains 15 residues. Details on this clone: Its antigen is undetermined.

The repertoire was sequenced with immunoSEQ multiplex PCR; TCRdb's copy has only in-frame clones and lacks some. The sample has fewer than 2,000 clones; around a third are singletons. The source was normal lung tissue next to the tumor, collected before any cancer treatment. The rearrangement joins TRBV1 to TRBJ2-1. TRBV1 constitutes a pseudogene. This sequence was found in a male donor older than 55 with stage III squamous cell lung carcinoma. CDR3 residues: CASSQDGTSYNEQFF. The CDR3 bases are TGCGCCAGCAGCCAAGATGGGACCTCCTACAATGAGCAGTTCTTC.